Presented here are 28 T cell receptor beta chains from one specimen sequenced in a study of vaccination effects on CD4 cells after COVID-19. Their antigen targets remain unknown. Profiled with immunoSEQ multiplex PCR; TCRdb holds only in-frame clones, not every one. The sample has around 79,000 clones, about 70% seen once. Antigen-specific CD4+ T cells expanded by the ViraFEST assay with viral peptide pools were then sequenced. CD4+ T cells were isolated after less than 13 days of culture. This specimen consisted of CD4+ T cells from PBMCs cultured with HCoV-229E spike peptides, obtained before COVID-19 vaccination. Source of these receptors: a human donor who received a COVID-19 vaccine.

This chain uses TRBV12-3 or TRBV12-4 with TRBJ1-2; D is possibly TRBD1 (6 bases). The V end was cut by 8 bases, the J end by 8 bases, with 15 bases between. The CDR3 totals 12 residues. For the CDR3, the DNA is TGTGCCAGCGAAAACAGGGTAGACGGCTACACCTTC. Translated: CASENRVDGYTF.

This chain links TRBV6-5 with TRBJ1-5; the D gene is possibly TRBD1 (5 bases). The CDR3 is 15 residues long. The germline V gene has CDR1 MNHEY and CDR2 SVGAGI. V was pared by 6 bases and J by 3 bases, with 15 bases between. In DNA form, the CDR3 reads TGTGCCAGCAGCCGCGGGGCCGAATACAATCAGCCCCAGCATTTT. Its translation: CASSRGAEYNQPQHF.

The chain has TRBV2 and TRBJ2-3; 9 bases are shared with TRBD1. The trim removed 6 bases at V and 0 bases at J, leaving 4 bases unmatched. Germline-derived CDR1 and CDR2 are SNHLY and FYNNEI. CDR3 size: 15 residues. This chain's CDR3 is CASRGTGLSTDTQYF. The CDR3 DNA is TGTGCCAGCAGAGGGACAGGGTTGAGCACAGATACGCAGTATTTT.

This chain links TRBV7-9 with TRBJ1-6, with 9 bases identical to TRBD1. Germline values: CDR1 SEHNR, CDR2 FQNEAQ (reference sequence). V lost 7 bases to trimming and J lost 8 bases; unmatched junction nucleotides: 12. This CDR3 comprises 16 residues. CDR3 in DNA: TGTGCCAGCACCCTAGACTTACAGGGGGCAGATTCACCCCTCCACTTT. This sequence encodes CASTLDLQGADSPLHF.

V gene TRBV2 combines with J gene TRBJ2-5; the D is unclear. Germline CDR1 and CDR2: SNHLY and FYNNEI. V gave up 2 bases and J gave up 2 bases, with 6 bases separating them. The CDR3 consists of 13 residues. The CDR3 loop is CASSEFLQETQYF. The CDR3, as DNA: TGTGCCAGCAGTGAATTCTTACAAGAGACCCAGTACTTC.

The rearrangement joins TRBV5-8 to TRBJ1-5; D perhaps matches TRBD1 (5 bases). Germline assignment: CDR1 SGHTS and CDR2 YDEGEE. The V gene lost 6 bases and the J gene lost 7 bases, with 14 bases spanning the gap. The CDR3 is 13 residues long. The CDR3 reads CASKLSGWQPQHF. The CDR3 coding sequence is TGTGCCAGCAAGCTTTCAGGGTGGCAGCCCCAGCATTTT.

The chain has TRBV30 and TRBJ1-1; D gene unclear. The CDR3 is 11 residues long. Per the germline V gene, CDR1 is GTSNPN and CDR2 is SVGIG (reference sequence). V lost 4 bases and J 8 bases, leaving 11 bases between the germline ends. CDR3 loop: CAWMILREAFF. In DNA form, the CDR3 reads TGTGCCTGGATGATACTCCGGGAAGCTTTCTTT.

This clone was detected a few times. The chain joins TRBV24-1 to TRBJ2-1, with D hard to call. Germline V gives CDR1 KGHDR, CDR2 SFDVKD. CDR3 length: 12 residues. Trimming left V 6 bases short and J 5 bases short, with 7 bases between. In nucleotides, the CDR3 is TGTGCCACCAGTTACTATGACAATGAGCAGTTCTTC. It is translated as CATSYYDNEQFF.

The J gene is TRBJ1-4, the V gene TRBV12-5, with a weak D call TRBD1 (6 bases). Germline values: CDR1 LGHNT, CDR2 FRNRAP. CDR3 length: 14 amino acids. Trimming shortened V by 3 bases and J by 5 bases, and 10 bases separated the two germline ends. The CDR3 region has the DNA TGTGCTAGTGGTTTCGGGCAGGGGAATGAAAAACTGTTTTTT. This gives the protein CASGFGQGNEKLFF.

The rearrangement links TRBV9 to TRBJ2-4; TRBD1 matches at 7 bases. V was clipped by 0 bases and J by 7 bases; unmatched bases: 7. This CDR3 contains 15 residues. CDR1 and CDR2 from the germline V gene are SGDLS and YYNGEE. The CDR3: CASSVEETRGNIQYF. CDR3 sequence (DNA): TGTGCCAGCAGCGTAGAAGAGACCAGGGGGAACATTCAGTACTTC.

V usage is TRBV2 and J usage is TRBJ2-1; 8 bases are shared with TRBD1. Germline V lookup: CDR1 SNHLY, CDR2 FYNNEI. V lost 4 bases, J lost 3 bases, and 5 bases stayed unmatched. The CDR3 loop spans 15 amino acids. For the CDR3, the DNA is TGTGCCAGCAGTGTGAACAGGGGGAACTACAATGAGCAGTTCTTC. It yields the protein CASSVNRGNYNEQFF.

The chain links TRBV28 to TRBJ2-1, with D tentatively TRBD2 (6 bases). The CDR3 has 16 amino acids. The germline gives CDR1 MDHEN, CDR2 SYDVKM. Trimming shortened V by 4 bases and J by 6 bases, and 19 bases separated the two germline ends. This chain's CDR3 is CASSWGLGKGVNEQFF. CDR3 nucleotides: TGTGCCAGCAGTTGGGGACTGGGGAAAGGGGTCAATGAGCAGTTCTTC.

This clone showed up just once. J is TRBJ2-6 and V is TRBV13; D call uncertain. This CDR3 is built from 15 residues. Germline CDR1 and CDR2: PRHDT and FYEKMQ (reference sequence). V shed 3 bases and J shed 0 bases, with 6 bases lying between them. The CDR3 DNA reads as TGTGCCAGCAGCTTTCAGACCTCTGGGGCCAACGTCCTGACTTTC. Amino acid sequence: CASSFQTSGANVLTF.

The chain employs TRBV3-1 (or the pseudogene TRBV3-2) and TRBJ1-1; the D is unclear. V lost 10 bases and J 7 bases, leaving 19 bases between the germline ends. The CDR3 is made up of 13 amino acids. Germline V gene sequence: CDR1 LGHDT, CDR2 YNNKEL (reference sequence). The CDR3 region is CATSDGKVLEAFF. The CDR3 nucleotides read TGTGCCACCTCGGACGGAAAAGTGCTTGAAGCTTTCTTT.

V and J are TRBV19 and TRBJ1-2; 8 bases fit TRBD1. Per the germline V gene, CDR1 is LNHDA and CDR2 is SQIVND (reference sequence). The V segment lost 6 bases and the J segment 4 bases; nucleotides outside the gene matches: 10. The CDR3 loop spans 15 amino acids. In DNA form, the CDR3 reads TGTGCCAGTAGCCGGGACAGGACGTTTGGCTATGGCTACACCTTC. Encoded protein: CASSRDRTFGYGYTF.

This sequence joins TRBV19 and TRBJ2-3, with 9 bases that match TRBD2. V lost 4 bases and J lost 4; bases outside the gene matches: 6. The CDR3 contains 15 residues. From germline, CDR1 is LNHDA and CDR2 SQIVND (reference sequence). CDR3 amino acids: CASSRGAGGADTQYF. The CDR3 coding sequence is TGTGCCAGTAGTAGGGGAGCGGGGGGAGCAGATACGCAGTATTTT.

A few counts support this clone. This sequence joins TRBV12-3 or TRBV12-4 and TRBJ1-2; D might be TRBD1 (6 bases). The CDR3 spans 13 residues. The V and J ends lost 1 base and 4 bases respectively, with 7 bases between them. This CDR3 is CASSLVQGYGYTF. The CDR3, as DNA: TGTGCCAGCAGTTTAGTACAGGGCTATGGCTACACCTTC.

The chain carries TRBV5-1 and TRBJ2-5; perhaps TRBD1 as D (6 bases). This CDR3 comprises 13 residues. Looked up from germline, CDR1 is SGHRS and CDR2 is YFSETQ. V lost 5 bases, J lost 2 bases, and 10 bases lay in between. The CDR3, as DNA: TGCGCCAGCAGGGTGGGGGCACAAGAGACCCAGTACTTC. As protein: CASRVGAQETQYF.

The CDR3 nucleotides are TGCGCCAGCATCCCAGACCCTGGGGCGAACACTGAAGCTTTCTTT. Its translation: CASIPDPGANTEAFF. The rearrangement uses TRBV10-2 and TRBJ1-1; a weak D match, TRBD1 (5 bases). The CDR3 length is 15 residues. Germline lookup yields CDR1 WSHSY and CDR2 SAAADI. The V gene lost 7 bases and the J gene lost 1 base, with 16 bases spanning the gap.

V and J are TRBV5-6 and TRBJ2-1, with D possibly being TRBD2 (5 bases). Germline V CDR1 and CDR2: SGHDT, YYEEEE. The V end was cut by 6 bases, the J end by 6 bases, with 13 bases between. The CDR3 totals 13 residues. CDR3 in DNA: TGTGCCAGCACCCTACTAGTCCCCAATGAGCAGTTCTTC. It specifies CASTLLVPNEQFF.

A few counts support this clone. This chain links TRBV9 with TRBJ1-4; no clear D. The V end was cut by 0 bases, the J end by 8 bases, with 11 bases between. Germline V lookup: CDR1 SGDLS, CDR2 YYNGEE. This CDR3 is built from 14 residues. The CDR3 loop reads CASSVGTAQEKLFF. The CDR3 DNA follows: TGTGCCAGCAGCGTAGGTACAGCCCAAGAAAAACTGTTTTTT.

This CDR3 reads CASSRLGGTSYNEQFF. Here the CDR3 DNA reads TGTGCCAGCAGTCGACTCGGGGGCACCTCCTACAATGAGCAGTTCTTC. The chain has TRBV6-6 and TRBJ2-1; D possibly matches TRBD1 or TRBD2 (6 bases each). There are 16 residues in the CDR3. Germline CDR1 and CDR2: MNHNY and SVGAGI (reference sequence). Trimming took 5 bases from V and 0 from J, leaving 14 bases between them.

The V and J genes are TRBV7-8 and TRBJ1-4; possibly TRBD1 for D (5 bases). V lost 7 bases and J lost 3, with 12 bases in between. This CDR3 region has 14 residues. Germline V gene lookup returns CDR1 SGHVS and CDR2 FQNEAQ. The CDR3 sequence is CASKHGGSNEKLFF. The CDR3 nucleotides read TGTGCCAGCAAACACGGGGGGTCTAATGAAAAACTGTTTTTT.

In DNA, the CDR3 is TGTGCCAGCAGTCTGGGACAGTACACTGAAGCTTTCTTT. Translating it yields CASSLGQYTEAFF. The chain links TRBV12-3 or TRBV12-4 to TRBJ1-1; TRBD1 agrees at 7 bases. Losses at the gene ends were 5 bases for V and 3 bases for J; bases not matched to a gene: 3. CDR3 length: 13 residues.

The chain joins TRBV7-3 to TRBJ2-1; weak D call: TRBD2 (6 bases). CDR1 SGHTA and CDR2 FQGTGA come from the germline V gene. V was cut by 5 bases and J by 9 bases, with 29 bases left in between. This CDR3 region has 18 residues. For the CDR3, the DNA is TGTGCCAGCAGCCTCGGCGGGTCGTTGGGCGGGGTTTCATCTGAGCAGTTCTTC. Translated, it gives CASSLGGSLGGVSSEQFF.

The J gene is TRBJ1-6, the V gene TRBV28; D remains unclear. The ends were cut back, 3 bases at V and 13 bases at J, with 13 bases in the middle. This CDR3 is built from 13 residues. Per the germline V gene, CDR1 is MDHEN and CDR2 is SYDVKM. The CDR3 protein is CASSLGIKVPLHF. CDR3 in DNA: TGTGCCAGCAGTTTGGGCATTAAGGTCCCCCTCCACTTT.

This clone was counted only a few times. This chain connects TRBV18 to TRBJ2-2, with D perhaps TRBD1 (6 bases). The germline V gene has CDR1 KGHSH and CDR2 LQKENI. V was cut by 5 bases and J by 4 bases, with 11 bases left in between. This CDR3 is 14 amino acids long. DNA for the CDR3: TGTGCCAGCTCAGGCCAGGGGAGCACCGGGGAGCTGTTTTTT. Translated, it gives CASSGQGSTGELFF.

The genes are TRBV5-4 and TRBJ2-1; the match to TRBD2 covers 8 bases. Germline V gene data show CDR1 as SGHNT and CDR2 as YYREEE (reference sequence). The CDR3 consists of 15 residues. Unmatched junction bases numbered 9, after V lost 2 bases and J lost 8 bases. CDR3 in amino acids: CASSLRGGLLDEQFF. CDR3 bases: TGTGCCAGCAGCTTACGGGGGGGGCTCCTCGATGAGCAGTTCTTC.